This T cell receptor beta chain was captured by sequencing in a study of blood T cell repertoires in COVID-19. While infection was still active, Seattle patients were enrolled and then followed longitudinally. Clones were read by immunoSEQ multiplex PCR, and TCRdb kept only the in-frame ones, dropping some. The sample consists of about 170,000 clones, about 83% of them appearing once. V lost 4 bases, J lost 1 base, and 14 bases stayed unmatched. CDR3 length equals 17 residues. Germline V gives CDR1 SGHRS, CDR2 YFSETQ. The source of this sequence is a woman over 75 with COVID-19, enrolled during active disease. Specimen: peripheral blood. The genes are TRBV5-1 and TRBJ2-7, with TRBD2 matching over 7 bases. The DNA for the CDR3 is TGCGCCAGCAGCCTCTTGGCTAGCGGCCTCAATTCCTACGAGCAGTACTTC. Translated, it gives CASSLLASGLNSYEQYF.